A selection of T cell receptor beta chains follows, all from one sample in a study of T cells in Graves' hyperthyroidism and ophthalmopathy. TCRdb reprocessed the multiplex PCR reads with MiXCR, giving one entry per CDR3 protein. The repertoire holds hundreds of thousands of distinct CDR3 sequences, with about a sixth as singletons. The material sequenced was blood. Receptor source: a woman aged 40 to 55 with Graves' ophthalmopathy. The CDR3 runs from the conserved cysteine through the conserved F or W. D genes are given only for firm matches. Clone size appears in some rows only: once, few, many, or a class for an expanded clone.

TGCGCCAGCAGCGATAGCGGGCACGAGCAGTACTTC,CASSDSGHEQYF,.,TRBV9,TRBJ2-7,TRBD2
TGTGCCAGCAGCTTATCACCCTATGGCTACACCTTC,CASSLSPYGYTF,.,TRBV7-9,TRBJ1-2,.
TGCAGTGCTAGAGGGGGAGGCGAAGCTAATTCACCCCTCCACTTT,CSARGGGEANSPLHF,.,TRBV20-1,TRBJ1-6,.
TGCGCCAGCAGCCAGGACAGATACGAGCAGTACTTC,CASSQDRYEQYF,many,TRBV18,TRBJ2-7,.
TGTGCCAGCTCACCACCGAACGAACCTAGCACAGATACGCAGTATTTT,CASSPPNEPSTDTQYF,many,TRBV18,TRBJ2-3,.
TGTGCCAGCAGCCCGACAGGGGCCCTCTCTGGAAACACCATATATTTT,CASSPTGALSGNTIYF,.,TRBV3-1,TRBJ1-3,TRBD1
TGTGCCACTGGGGCGGACACCGGGGAGCTGTTTTTT,CATGADTGELFF,few,TRBV10-3,TRBJ2-2,.
TGTGCCAGCTCACCTTCCATCGCAGGAGAGGATTCACCCCTCCACTTT,CASSPSIAGEDSPLHF,many,TRBV18,TRBJ1-6,.
TGTGCCACCAGCAGCTCTCGGGGGATTTACGGGACTGAAGCTTTCTTT,CATSSSRGIYGTEAFF,.,TRBV15,TRBJ1-1,.
TGTGCCAGCAGATACGGGACTAGCGGGAGGTACGAGCAGTACTTC,CASRYGTSGRYEQYF,many,TRBV27,TRBJ2-7,TRBD2
TGCAGTGCTAGAGAGGGGGGCCCAGGAGCTACGCAGTATTTT,CSAREGGPGATQYF,many,TRBV20-1,TRBJ2-3,.
TGTGCCAGAATACAGACTCGGAACACCGGGGAGCTGTTTTTT,CARIQTRNTGELFF,.,TRBV6-1,TRBJ2-2,.
TGTGCCAGCAGCTCGGGACAGGGTTGGACTGAAGCTTTCTTT,CASSSGQGWTEAFF,many,TRBV11-2,TRBJ1-1,TRBD1
TGCAGCGTTGAAGGGAGAGGAGAATTAATGAACACTGAAGCTTTCTTT,CSVEGRGELMNTEAFF,few,TRBV29-1,TRBJ1-1,.
TGTGCCAGCAGGCCGATAGGGGGCCTCTACAATGAGCAGTTCTTC,CASRPIGGLYNEQFF,.,TRBV27,TRBJ2-1,TRBD1
TGTGCCAGCAGGAGGGGGGACAGCAATAATTCACCCCTCCACTTT,CASRRGDSNNSPLHF,many,TRBV28,TRBJ1-6,TRBD1
TGTGCCAGCAGTCTTATAGAGGCCCAGTACTTC,CASSLIEAQYF,.,TRBV2,TRBJ2-5,.
TGTGCCAGCAGTCCTGACCGAGAATTCTACGAGCAGTACTTC,CASSPDREFYEQYF,.,TRBV27,TRBJ2-7,.
TGTGCCATCGGGAGGGGCGGCGAGGAAAAACTGTTTTTT,CAIGRGGEEKLFF,many,TRBV10-3,TRBJ1-4,.
TGTGCCACCAGCATAGAATTTGACAGGGTTGAGCAGTTCTTC,CATSIEFDRVEQFF,few,TRBV15,TRBJ2-1,TRBD1
TGTGCCATCAGTTCCACCGGGACAGGGGTGTCCTACGAGCAGTACTTC,CAISSTGTGVSYEQYF,many,TRBV10-3,TRBJ2-7,TRBD1
TGCAGTGCTAGAACATTACCAGCGGGCGACCAAGAGACCCAGTACTTC,CSARTLPAGDQETQYF,many,TRBV20-1,TRBJ2-5,.
TGTGCCACTACTACAGGGACTGGGGCCAACGTCCTGACTTTC,CATTTGTGANVLTF,.,TRBV13,TRBJ2-6,.
TGCAGTGCTAGACCATTGGGGGAGTGGGTCCAAGAGACCCAGTACTTC,CSARPLGEWVQETQYF,few,TRBV20-1,TRBJ2-5,.
TGTGCCAGCAGTTTAGACAGGGCGTTAGTTGAGACCCAGTACTTC,CASSLDRALVETQYF,many,TRBV28,TRBJ2-5,TRBD1